Included here is one T cell receptor beta chain sequence, with context. CDR1 and CDR2 (germline): LGHNA, YNFKEQ. CDR3 size: 15 residues. J lost 8 bases, V lost 3 bases, and 7 bases had no gene match. As handled by the study authors: Amplified reference gene primers provided the basis for estimating nucleated cell counts. Measured with immunoSEQ multiplex PCR; TCRdb has only the in-frame clones, and not every one. V and J calls and clone size follow that table, whereas D and trimming were derived from the DNA. This table has about 110,000 clones, approximately 82% appearing once. This specimen comes from a study of blood T cell repertoires in COVID-19. Study details: Samples representing acute and convalescent COVID-19 were sourced from the United States, Italy and Spain. Sources were T cells, B-cell-depleted T cells, or PBMCs; the material itself was cDNA or gDNA.

The TCR sequence derives from a woman between 70 and 85 years old with acute or convalescent COVID-19. The chain combines TRBV4-2 with TRBJ1-4; 9 nucleotides line up with TRBD1. Material for sequencing was peripheral blood. The DNA of the CDR3 is TGTGCCAGCAGCCATGCTGACAGGGGGAGAGAAAAACTGTTTTTT. This gives the protein CASSHADRGREKLFF.